Listed here is a single TCR beta chain. As yet, its antigen is unknown. The CDR3 is made up of 16 amino acids. CDR1 SGHRS and CDR2 YFSETQ come from the germline V gene. Trimming cost V 0 bases and J 2 bases; bases outside gene matches: 5. The sample originates from a study of cytomegalovirus exposure and HLA in healthy donors. Study results and limitations: More than 150 TCR beta chains were listed as cytomegalovirus-associated.

Sequencing used immunoSEQ multiplex PCR; TCRdb keeps in-frame clones, though not all of them. This table holds fewer than 400,000 clones, approximately 90% found once. Separate from the roughly 700-subject first cohort, the roughly 120-subject validation cohort was the one that the donors belonged to. The sequence was obtained from a woman under 30 in good health and CMV-seronegative. The source material was PBMCs. The V call is TRBV5-1, the J call TRBJ2-7; 10 bases are a match to TRBD2. This CDR3 reads CASSLGTSGLTYEQYF. The CDR3 DNA sequence: TGCGCCAGCAGCTTGGGGACTAGCGGACTAACCTACGAGCAGTACTTC.